What follows is one T cell receptor beta chain and its context. As yet, its antigen is unknown. This specimen belongs to a study of a mutant IDH1 vaccine in newly diagnosed glioma. Study information: Vaccines were first given 4-6 weeks after radiotherapy alone, or with temozolomide cycles. Previous care, which was radiotherapy, temozolomide, or both, most often involved both.

Germline CDR1 MNHEY, CDR2 SMNVEV (reference sequence). V was pared by 6 bases and J by 1 base, with 23 bases of the junction left unmatched. There are 20 residues in the CDR3. General study results and limits: Whatever changes occurred in top peripheral T cell clonotypes seemed unrelated to pseudoprogression.

Here immunoSEQ multiplex PCR was the method, and the copy in TCRdb shows in-frame clones only, minus some. The sample shows fewer than 150,000 clones, roughly 90% of them seen only once. The time point was: week 11, during vaccination. Every vaccine dose comprised 300 ug of mutant IDH1 20-mer peptide plus topical imiquimod. This receptor was identified in a woman between 45 and 60 years old with glioma. The genes are TRBV27 and TRBJ2-7; the match to TRBD1 covers 8 bases. The sequenced sample was PBMCs, obtained from a glioma patient whose treatment included an IDH1 peptide vaccine. The CDR3 sequence: CASRAKGPIDRGQKSYEQYF. The CDR3, as DNA: TGTGCCAGCAGGGCTAAAGGACCGATCGACAGGGGCCAAAAGTCCTACGAGCAGTACTTC.